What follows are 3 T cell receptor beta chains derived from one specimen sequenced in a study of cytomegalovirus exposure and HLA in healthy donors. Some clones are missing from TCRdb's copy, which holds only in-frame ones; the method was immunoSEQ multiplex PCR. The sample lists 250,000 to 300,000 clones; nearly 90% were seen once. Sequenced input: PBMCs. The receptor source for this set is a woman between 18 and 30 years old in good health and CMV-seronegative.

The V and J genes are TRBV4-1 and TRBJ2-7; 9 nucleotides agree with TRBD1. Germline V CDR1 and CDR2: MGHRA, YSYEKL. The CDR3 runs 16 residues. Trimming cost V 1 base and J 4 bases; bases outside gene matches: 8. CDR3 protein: CASSQGSGQGPYEQYF. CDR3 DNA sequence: TGCGCCAGCAGCCAAGGATCTGGACAGGGGCCTTACGAGCAGTACTTC.

The CDR3 DNA follows: TGTGCCAGCAGCACTTATCGCGGGGAAACCTACAATGAGCAGTTCTTC. This encodes CASSTYRGETYNEQFF. The rearrangement joins TRBV5-4 to TRBJ2-1, with a tentative D call TRBD2 (6 bases). The germline V gene encodes CDR1 SGHNT and CDR2 YYREEE (reference sequence). The CDR3 has 16 amino acids. The V and J ends lost 4 bases and 2 bases respectively, with 16 bases between them.

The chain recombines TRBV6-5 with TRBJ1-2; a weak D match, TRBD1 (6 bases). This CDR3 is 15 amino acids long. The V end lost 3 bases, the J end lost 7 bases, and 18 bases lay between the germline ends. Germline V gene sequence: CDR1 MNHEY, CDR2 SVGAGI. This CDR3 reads CASSYVRGASAGYTF. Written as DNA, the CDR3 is TGTGCCAGCAGTTATGTCCGGGGGGCGTCGGCTGGCTACACCTTC.